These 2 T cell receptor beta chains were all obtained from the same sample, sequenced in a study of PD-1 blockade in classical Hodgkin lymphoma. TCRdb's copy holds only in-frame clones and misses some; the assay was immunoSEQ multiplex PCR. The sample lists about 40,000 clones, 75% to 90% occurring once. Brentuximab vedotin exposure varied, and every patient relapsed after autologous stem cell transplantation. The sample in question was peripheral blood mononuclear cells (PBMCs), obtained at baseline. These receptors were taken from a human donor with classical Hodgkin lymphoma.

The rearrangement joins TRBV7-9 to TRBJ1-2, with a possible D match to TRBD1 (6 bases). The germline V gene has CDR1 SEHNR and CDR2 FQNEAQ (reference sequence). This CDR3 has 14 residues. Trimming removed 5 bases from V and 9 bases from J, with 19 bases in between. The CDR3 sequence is CASSPWGGERSYTF. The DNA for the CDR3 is TGTGCCAGCAGCCCGTGGGGGGGCGAGAGGAGCTACACCTTC.

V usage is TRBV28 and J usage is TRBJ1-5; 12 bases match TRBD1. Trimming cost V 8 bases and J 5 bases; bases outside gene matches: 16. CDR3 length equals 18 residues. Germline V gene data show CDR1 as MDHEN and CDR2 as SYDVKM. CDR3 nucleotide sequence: TGTGCCAGCCACTCCCGGGACAGGGGGCGCGGGGGATATCAGCCCCAGCATTTT. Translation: CASHSRDRGRGGYQPQHF.